Reported below is one TCR beta chain. These data belong to a study of T cell changes during pregnancy in multiple sclerosis. Only in-frame clones appear in the TCRdb table, and some are missing; sequencing was by immunoSEQ multiplex PCR. This table holds some 30,000 clones, roughly 86% found once. This receptor was taken from a female donor with multiple sclerosis, enrolled in a pregnancy study. Sequencing used CD8+ T cells from peripheral blood mononuclear cells, obtained in the second trimester of pregnancy.

For the CDR3, the DNA is TGTGCCAGCAGCTTTTTTGGACTGGGATCGCTCAATTCACCCCTCCACTTT. As protein: CASSFFGLGSLNSPLHF. The chain employs TRBV7-9 and TRBJ1-6; D not certain. Germline loops: CDR1 SEHNR, CDR2 FQNEAQ (reference sequence). This CDR3 has 17 amino acids. V lost 3 bases and J 7 bases, leaving 19 bases between the germline ends.